This T cell receptor (beta chain) was recorded in a study of response to subunit inactivated influenza vaccine. TCRdb used MiXCR to reprocess the RT-PCR reads, holding one entry per CDR3 protein. The data show a few hundred thousand distinct CDR3 sequences, approximately 11% seen once. This clonotype appeared a few times. CDR3 length: 14 amino acids. The V gene lost 3 bases and the J gene lost 4 bases, with 11 bases spanning the gap. CDR1 is SNHLY, CDR2 FYNNEI, per germline. These sequences were also reported in another study, on T cells expressing NK-cell markers. Per that paper: UMIs were included in TCR beta cDNA generated by 5'RACE template switching. Researchers report these clonotypes also headed the CD3+CD56-NKG2C+ fraction in four donors.

The chain carries TRBV2 and TRBJ2-3; possibly TRBD1 for D (6 bases). The sequence came from a man aged 50-60 years who received an inactivated influenza vaccine. The material sequenced was PBMCs from blood, taken on the day of vaccination. The CDR3 DNA sequence: TGTGCCAGCAGTGACGTCAGGGGCCCAGATACGCAGTATTTT. Translating it yields CASSDVRGPDTQYF.